This section outlines one T cell receptor (beta chain) sequence together with its context. Antigen specificity is unknown. This specimen comes from a study of OX40 agonist ivuxolimab in advanced cancers. The overall study: Ivuxolimab, an antibody that agonizes OX40 (CD134), was administered to the patients.

Profiled with immunoSEQ multiplex PCR; TCRdb holds only in-frame clones, not every one. The data show 120,000 or so clones, around nine tenths seen once. Study-wide points: Near-lowest levels of clonal expansion characterized partial responders at 0.1-3.0 mg/kg.

The CDR3 totals 12 residues. Sampling times: baseline, cycle 4 day 1, cycle 7 day 1. The source was CD4+ or CD8+ T cells sorted from blood, collected in a trial of the OX40 agonist ivuxolimab. The chain combines TRBV21-1 with TRBJ1-5. TRBV21-1 represents a pseudogene. This clonotype was sampled from an adult with an advanced solid tumor such as melanoma, head and neck, liver or kidney cancer. For the CDR3, the DNA is TGTGCCGAGTGGGGGGTACAGCAGCCCCAGCATTTT. Its protein is CAEWGVQQPQHF.